One sample yielded the 21 T cell receptor beta chains listed below, sequenced in a study of vaccination and CD4 T cells after COVID-19. No cognate antigen is known for these TCRs. Cultured CD4+ T cell DNA was sequenced using the Oncomine TCR Beta short-read assay. Via MiXCR, TCRdb re-called the PCR reads, giving one row per CDR3 protein. The sample contains thousands of distinct CDR3 sequences, 68% of which appear only once. Indicated treatment: approximately 10-day PBMC culture with coronavirus spike peptide pools or control peptides (ViraFEST assay). Sequencing input: CD4+ T cells from blood, cultured in vitro. The receptors derive from a human donor who had recovered from COVID-19.

This clonotype was seen only a few times. The CDR3 sequence is CAISRDRGTEAFF. The CDR3 nucleotides are TGTGCCATCAGCCGGGACAGGGGGACTGAAGCTTTCTTT. This chain joins TRBV10-3 and TRBJ1-1; 11 bases are shared with TRBD1. Germline V gene sequence: CDR1 ENHRY, CDR2 SYGVKD. The CDR3 sequence is 13 residues long. With 6 bases clipped from V and 5 bases from J, the junction kept 2 bases outside the gene matches.

The chain recombines TRBV7-9 with TRBJ1-1; D might be TRBD1 (5 bases). The CDR3 is made up of 13 amino acids. Germline CDR1 SEHNR, CDR2 FQNEAQ (reference sequence). The V end lost 5 bases, the J end lost 3 bases, and 10 bases lay between the germline ends. The CDR3 region is CASSPRQYTEAFF. The CDR3 DNA is TGTGCCAGCAGCCCCCGACAGTACACTGAAGCTTTCTTT.

The chain is built from TRBV25-1 and TRBJ1-5, with 7 bases fitting TRBD1. Germline CDR1 reads MGHDK; CDR2 reads SYGVNS. J lost 1 base, V lost 8 bases, and 5 bases had no gene match. There are 14 residues in the CDR3. The CDR3 here is CASGGTVSNQPQHF. CDR3 bases: TGTGCCAGCGGTGGGACAGTGAGCAATCAGCCCCAGCATTTT.

This chain uses TRBV20-1 with TRBJ1-2, with 9 positions matching TRBD1. The CDR3 contains 12 residues. V trimming: 6 bases; J trimming: 7 bases; junction bases outside the gene matches: 6. Germline V gene sequence: CDR1 DFQATT, CDR2 SNEGSKA (reference sequence). CDR3 sequence reads: CSAPPDRGGYTF. Written as DNA, the CDR3 is TGCAGTGCCCCACCGGACAGGGGTGGCTACACCTTC.

Note on this clonotype: At one end the junction does not follow the germline gene, possibly because of a read error. The V gene is TRBV5-4, the J gene TRBJ1-3, with 8 nucleotides matching TRBD1. There are 12 residues in the CDR3. The germline V gene has CDR1 SGHNT and CDR2 YYREEE (reference sequence). CDR3 residues: CASSEPGQEENF. The CDR3 nucleotides read TGTGCCAGCAGCGAACCGGGACAGGAGGAGAATTTT. Full variable domain (missing parts from reference TRBV5-4 and TRBJ1-3): ETGVTQSPTHLIKTRGQQVTLRCSSQSGHNTVSWYQQALGQGPQFIFQYYREEENGRGNFPPRFSGLQFPNYSSELNVNALELDDSALYLCASSEPGQEENFGEGSWLTVV.

The chain is built from TRBV20-1 and TRBJ1-2; D is perhaps TRBD1 (5 bases). The CDR3 consists of 11 residues. V gave up 6 bases and J gave up 3 bases, with 8 bases separating them. Germline CDR1 and CDR2: DFQATT and SNEGSKA (reference sequence). The CDR3: CSAGGDYGYTF. The CDR3 region has the DNA TGCAGTGCCGGGGGGGACTATGGCTACACCTTC.

The chain carries TRBV15 and TRBJ2-5; D is unresolved. CDR3 length: 15 residues. V lost 0 bases to trimming and J lost 0 bases, with 8 bases between them. Per germline, CDR1 LNHNV and CDR2 YYDKDF (reference sequence). DNA of the CDR3: TGTGCCACCAGCAGAGAGTTCGACTACCAAGAGACCCAGTACTTC. Residues: CATSREFDYQETQYF.

This rearrangement joins TRBV11-3 to TRBJ2-5; D may match TRBD1 or TRBD2 (7 bases each). Trimming removed 5 bases at V and 5 bases at J, with 15 bases between. The CDR3 covers 14 residues. Looked up from germline, CDR1 is SGHNT and CDR2 is YENEEA. The CDR3 spells CASSAGGAGETQYF. In DNA, the CDR3 is TGTGCCAGCAGCGCAGGGGGGGCAGGGGAGACCCAGTACTTC.

The chain uses TRBV19 and TRBJ1-2, with unresolved D. CDR1 LNHDA and CDR2 SQIVND come from the germline V gene (reference sequence). The CDR3 sequence is 10 residues long. Trimming pared 6 bases from V and 13 bases from J, leaving 12 bases between. The DNA for the CDR3 is TGTGCCAGTAGGTTGGGCGAACCCACCTTC. As protein: CASRLGEPTF.

This clonotype came up once. The J gene is TRBJ2-2, the V gene TRBV10-3; D is ambiguous. Trimming stripped 7 bases from V and 4 bases from J, with 16 bases between. This CDR3 is built from 15 residues. The germline gives CDR1 ENHRY, CDR2 SYGVKD. The CDR3, as DNA: TGTGCCATCACTCCCACTGACACCACCACCGGGGAGCTGTTTTTT. Its translation: CAITPTDTTTGELFF.

The chain couples TRBV10-3 to TRBJ2-7, with TRBD2 as a possible D gene (6 bases). Trimming left V 4 bases short and J 0 bases short, with 10 bases between. This CDR3 comprises 14 residues. CDR1 and CDR2 (germline): ENHRY, SYGVKD. CDR3 nucleotides: TGTGCCATCAGTGGGGGGGAGGTCTCCTACGAGCAGTACTTC. Its translation: CAISGGEVSYEQYF.

In its sample, this clonotype ranks as medium-sized (0.01 to 0.1%). The chain employs TRBV5-1 and TRBJ2-5; D is perhaps TRBD1 or TRBD2 (5 bases each). V shed 1 base and J shed 5 bases, with 9 bases lying between them. Germline-derived CDR1 and CDR2 are SGHRS and YFSETQ. This CDR3 has 13 residues. CDR3 in amino acids: CASSLSGSETQYF. The DNA of the CDR3 is TGCGCCAGCAGCTTGTCAGGGAGCGAGACCCAGTACTTC.

This clonotype was observed a few times. The J gene is TRBJ1-5, the V gene TRBV20-1; no reliable D call. Per germline, CDR1 DFQATT and CDR2 SNEGSKA (reference sequence). V dropped 0 bases and J dropped 2 bases, with 11 bases sitting between them. The CDR3 totals 15 residues. CDR3: CSARDSSGGNQPQHF. CDR3 coding DNA: TGCAGTGCTAGAGACAGCAGTGGGGGCAATCAGCCCCAGCATTTT.

The chain recombines TRBV27 with TRBJ2-7, with D hard to call. The germline V gene has CDR1 MNHEY and CDR2 SMNVEV (reference sequence). The CDR3 has 15 residues. Trimming left V 0 bases short and J 6 bases short, with 15 bases between. CDR3 amino acids: CASSLSTPEMGEQYF. For the CDR3, the DNA is TGTGCCAGCAGTTTATCCACCCCGGAGATGGGCGAGCAGTACTTC.

This clonotype was detected only a few times. The CDR3 loop reads CASSRPIYEQYF. The CDR3 bases are TGTGCCAGCAGTCGACCTATCTACGAGCAGTACTTC. The chain links TRBV6-2 or TRBV6-3 to TRBJ2-7; D unclear. Deletions cut 5 bases from V and 3 bases from J, with 8 bases between. This CDR3 has 12 amino acids. Germline CDR1 MNHEY, CDR2 SVGEGT.

The genes are TRBV10-3 and TRBJ1-5; TRBD1 matches 7 bases. CDR1 is ENHRY, CDR2 SYGVKD, per germline. This CDR3 region has 12 residues. J lost 5 bases, V lost 10 bases, and 5 bases had no gene match. This chain's CDR3 is CATQGTDQPQHF. CDR3 DNA sequence: TGTGCCACACAGGGGACGGATCAGCCCCAGCATTTT.

V usage is TRBV6-1 and J usage is TRBJ2-1; no firm D call. This CDR3 is built from 12 residues. Germline V CDR1 and CDR2: MNHNS, SASEGT. V lost 8 bases and J 9 bases, leaving 14 bases between the germline ends. CDR3 residues: CASRRQVTEQFF. CDR3 coding DNA: TGTGCCAGCCGTCGCCAGGTGACTGAGCAGTTCTTC.

J is TRBJ1-2 and V is TRBV10-3; D not resolved. Germline V gives CDR1 ENHRY, CDR2 SYGVKD. V shed 7 bases and J shed 4 bases, with 10 bases lying between them. The length of the CDR3 is 12 residues. CDR3 region: CAITNSSYGYTF. The CDR3 DNA reads TGTGCCATCACTAACAGCAGCTATGGCTACACCTTC.

This clonotype was seen a few times. This sequence joins TRBV6-1 and TRBJ2-5; TRBD1 aligns across 8 bases. After removal of 5 bases from V and 3 bases from J, the junction contained 5 bases not matched to a gene. The germline gives CDR1 MNHNS, CDR2 SASEGT. The CDR3 runs to 14 residues. CDR3 protein: CASSRPGQEETQYF. CDR3 nucleotides: TGTGCCAGCAGTCGACCGGGACAGGAAGAGACCCAGTACTTC.

J is TRBJ1-2 and V is TRBV20-1; D remains ambiguous. The germline V gene encodes CDR1 DFQATT and CDR2 SNEGSKA (reference sequence). V was pared by 3 bases and J by 4 bases, with 9 bases between. This CDR3 spans 12 amino acids. The CDR3 region has the DNA TGCAGTGCTAGGTATATCGGCTATGGCTACACCTTC. This gives the protein CSARYIGYGYTF.

The chain links TRBV27 to TRBJ1-2; 8 bases agree with TRBD1. The CDR3 runs 15 residues. V dropped 4 bases and J dropped 6; count of bases not matched to a gene: 10. Germline assignment: CDR1 MNHEY and CDR2 SMNVEV (reference sequence). The CDR3 sequence is CASSSSRTGRDGYTF. The CDR3 DNA reads as TGTGCCAGCAGTTCCTCCAGGACAGGGAGGGATGGCTACACCTTC.